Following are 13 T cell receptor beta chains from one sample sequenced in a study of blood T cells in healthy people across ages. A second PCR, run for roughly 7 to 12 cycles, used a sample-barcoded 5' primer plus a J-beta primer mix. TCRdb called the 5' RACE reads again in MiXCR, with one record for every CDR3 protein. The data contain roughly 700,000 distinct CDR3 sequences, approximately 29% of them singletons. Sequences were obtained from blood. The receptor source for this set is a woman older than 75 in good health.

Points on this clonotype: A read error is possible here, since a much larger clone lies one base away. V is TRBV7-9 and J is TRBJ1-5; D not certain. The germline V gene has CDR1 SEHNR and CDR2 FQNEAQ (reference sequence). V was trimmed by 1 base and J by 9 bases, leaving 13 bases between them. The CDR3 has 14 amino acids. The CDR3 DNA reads TGTGCCAGCAGCTTAGTGGGTCCGAGTCGGCCCCAGCATTTT. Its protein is CASSLVGPSRPQHF.

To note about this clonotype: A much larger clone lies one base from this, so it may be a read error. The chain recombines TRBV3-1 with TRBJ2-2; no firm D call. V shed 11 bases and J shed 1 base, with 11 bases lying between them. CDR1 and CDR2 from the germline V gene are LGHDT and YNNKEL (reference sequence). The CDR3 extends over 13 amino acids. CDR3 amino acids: CAGTRQNTGELFF. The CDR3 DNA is TGTGCCGGCACCAGACAGAACACCGGGGAGCTGTTTTTT.

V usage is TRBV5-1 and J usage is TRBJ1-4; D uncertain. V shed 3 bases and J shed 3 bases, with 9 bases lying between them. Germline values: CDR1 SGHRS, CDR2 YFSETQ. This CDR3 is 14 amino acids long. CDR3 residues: CASSSAVPNEKLFF. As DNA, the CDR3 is TGCGCCAGCAGCTCGGCGGTTCCTAATGAAAAACTGTTTTTT.

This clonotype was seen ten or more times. The CDR3 DNA reads TGTGCCAGCGGCGCCTTAAACTATGGCTACACCTTC. Protein product: CASGALNYGYTF. V gene TRBV11-2 combines with J gene TRBJ1-2, with D uncertain. Trimming shortened V by 8 bases and J by 2 bases, and 9 bases separated the two germline ends. The germline CDR1 and CDR2 sequences are SGHAT and FQNNGV. This CDR3 has 12 amino acids. Full variable domain (missing parts from reference TRBV11-2 and TRBJ1-2): EAGVAQSPRYKIIEKRQSVAFWCNPISGHATLYWYQQILGQGPKLLIQFQNNGVVDDSQLPKDRFSAERLKGVDSTLKIQPAKLEDSAVYLCASGALNYGYTFGSGTRLTVV.

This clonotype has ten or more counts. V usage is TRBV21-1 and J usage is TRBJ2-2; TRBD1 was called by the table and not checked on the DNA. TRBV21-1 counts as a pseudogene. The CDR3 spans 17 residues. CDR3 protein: CASRSKRDRGSTGELFF. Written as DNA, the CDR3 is TGTGCCAGCAGATCGAAAAGGGACAGAGGGTCCACCGGGGAGCTGTTTTTT.

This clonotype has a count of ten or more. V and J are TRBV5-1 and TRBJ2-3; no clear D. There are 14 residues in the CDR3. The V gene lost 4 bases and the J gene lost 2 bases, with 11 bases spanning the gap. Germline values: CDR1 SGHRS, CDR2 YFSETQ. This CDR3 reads CASSRSPLTDTQYF. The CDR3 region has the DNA TGCGCCAGCAGCCGTTCTCCTCTCACAGATACGCAGTATTTT.

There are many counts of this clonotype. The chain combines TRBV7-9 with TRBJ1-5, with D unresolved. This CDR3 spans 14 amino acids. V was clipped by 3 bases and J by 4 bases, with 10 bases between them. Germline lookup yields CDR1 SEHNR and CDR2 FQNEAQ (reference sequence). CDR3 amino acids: CASSFLGGNQPQHF. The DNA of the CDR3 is TGTGCCAGCAGCTTCCTTGGCGGGAATCAGCCCCAGCATTTT. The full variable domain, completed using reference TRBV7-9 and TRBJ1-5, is DTGVSQNPRHKITKRGQNVTFRCDPISEHNRLYWYRQTLGQGPEFLTYFQNEAQLEKSRLLSDRFSAERPKGSFSTLEIQRTEQGDSAMYLCASSFLGGNQPQHFGDGTRLSIL.

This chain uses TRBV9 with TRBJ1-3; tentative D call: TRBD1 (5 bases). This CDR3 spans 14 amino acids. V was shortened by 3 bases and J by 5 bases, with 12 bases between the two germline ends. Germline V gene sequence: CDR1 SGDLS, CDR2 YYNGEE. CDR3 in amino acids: CASSAEEGRNTIYF. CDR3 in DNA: TGTGCCAGCAGCGCAGAGGAGGGGAGAAACACCATATATTTT. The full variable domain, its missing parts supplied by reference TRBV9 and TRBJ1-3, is DSGVTQTPKHLITATGQRVTLRCSPRSGDLSVYWYQQSLDQGLQFLIQYYNGEERAKGNILERFSAQQFPDLHSELNLSSLELGDSALYFCASSAEEGRNTIYFGEGSWLTVV.

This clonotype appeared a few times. Written as DNA, the CDR3 is TGTGCCAGCAGCTCCCGGCGGGTCACTGAAGCTTTCTTT. This gives the protein CASSSRRVTEAFF. The chain links TRBV7-2 to TRBJ1-1; D ambiguous. CDR3 length equals 13 residues. With 4 bases removed from V and 4 bases from J, the gap between germline ends came to 10 bases. Germline loops: CDR1 SGHTA, CDR2 FQGNSA.

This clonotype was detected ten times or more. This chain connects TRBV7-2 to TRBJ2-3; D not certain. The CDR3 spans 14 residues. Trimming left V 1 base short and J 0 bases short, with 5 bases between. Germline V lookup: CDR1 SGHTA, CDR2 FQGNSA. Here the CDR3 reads CASSLVGSTDTQYF. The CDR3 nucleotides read TGTGCCAGCAGCTTAGTCGGCAGCACAGATACGCAGTATTTT.

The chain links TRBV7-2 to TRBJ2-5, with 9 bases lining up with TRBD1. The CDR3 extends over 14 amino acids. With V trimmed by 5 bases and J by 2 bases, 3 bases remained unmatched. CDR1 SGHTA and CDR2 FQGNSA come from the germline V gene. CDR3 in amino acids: CASSTGGAQETQYF. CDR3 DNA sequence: TGTGCCAGCAGCACAGGGGGCGCACAAGAGACCCAGTACTTC.

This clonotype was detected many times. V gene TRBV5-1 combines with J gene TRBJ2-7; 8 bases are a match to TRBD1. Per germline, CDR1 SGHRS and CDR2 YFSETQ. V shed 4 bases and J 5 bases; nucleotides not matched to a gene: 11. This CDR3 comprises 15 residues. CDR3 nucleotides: TGCGCCAGCAGCCTCCTGGACAGGGCTTCCAACGAGCAGTACTTC. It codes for CASSLLDRASNEQYF.

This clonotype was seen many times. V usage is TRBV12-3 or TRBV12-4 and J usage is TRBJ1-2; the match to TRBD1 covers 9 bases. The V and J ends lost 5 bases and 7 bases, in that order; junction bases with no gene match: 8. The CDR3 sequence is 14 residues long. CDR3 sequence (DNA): TGTGCCAGCAGTGGGGACAGGGCGGTCCTTGGCTACACCTTC. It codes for CASSGDRAVLGYTF.